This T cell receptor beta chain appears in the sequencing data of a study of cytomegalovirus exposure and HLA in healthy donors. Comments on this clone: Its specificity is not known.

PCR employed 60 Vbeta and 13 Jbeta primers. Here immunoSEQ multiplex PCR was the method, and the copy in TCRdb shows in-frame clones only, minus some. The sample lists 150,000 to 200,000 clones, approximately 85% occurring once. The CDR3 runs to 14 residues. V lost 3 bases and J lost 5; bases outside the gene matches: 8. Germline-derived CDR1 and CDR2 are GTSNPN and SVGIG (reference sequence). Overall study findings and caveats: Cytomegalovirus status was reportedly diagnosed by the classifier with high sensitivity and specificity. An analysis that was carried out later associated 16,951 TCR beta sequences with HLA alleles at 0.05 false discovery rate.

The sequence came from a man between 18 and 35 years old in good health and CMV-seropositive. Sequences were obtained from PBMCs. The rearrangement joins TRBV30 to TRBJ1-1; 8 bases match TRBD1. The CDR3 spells CAWSSGGLGTEAFF. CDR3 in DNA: TGTGCCTGGAGCTCAGGGGGCCTGGGTACTGAAGCTTTCTTT.